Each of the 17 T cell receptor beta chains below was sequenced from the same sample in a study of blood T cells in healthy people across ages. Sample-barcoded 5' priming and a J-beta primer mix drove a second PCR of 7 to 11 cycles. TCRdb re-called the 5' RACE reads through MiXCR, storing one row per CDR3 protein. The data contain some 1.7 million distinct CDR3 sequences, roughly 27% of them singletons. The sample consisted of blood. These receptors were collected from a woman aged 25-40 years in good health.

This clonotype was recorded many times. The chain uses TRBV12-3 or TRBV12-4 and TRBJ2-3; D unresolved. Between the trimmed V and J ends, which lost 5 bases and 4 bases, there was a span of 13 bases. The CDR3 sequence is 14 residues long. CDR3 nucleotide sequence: TGTGCCAGCAGTCGTGATCCGACTCCAGATACGCAGTATTTT. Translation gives CASSRDPTPDTQYF.

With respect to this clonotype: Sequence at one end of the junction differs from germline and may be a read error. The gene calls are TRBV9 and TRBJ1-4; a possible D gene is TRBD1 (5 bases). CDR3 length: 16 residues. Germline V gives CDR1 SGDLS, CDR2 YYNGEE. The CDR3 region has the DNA TGTGCCAGCTCAGAGGGCAGGGCTTATGCTAATAAAAAACTGTTTTTT. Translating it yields CASSEGRAYANKKLFF.

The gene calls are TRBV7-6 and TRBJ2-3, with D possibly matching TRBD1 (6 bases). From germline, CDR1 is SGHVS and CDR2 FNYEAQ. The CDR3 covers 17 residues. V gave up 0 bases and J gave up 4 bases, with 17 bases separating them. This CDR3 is CASSLALVRGVADTQYF. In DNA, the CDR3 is TGTGCCAGCAGCTTAGCGCTCGTCAGGGGAGTTGCAGATACGCAGTATTTT.

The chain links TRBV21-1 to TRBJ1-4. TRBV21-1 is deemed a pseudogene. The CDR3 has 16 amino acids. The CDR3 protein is CASNKGLRRHNEKLFF. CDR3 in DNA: TGTGCCAGCAACAAAGGTCTGCGGCGACATAATGAAAAACTGTTTTTT.

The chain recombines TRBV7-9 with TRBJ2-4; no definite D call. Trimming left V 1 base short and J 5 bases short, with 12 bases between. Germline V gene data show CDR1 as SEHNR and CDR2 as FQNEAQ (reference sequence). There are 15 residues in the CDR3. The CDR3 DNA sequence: TGTGCCAGCAGCTTAGGTTTGGGCAGACAAAACATTCAGTACTTC. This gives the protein CASSLGLGRQNIQYF.

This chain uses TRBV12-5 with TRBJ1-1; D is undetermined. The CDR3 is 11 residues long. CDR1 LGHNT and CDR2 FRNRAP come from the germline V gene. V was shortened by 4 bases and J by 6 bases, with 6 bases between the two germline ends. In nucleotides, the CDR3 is TGTGCTAGTGGTTATAGTTCTGAAGCTTTCTTT. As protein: CASGYSSEAFF.

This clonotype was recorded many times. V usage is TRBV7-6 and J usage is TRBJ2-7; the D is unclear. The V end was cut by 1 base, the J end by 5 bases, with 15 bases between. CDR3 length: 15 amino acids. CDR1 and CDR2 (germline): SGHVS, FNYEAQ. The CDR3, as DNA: TGTGCCAGCAGCTTAGTTCCCGGTGGGGATAACGAGCAGTACTTC. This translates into CASSLVPGGDNEQYF.

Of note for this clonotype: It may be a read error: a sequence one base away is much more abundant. The CDR3, as DNA: TGTGCCACCAGCACAACTAGCGGGGAGGCCGATGAGCAGTTCTTC. Translating gives CATSTTSGEADEQFF. This chain links TRBV15 with TRBJ2-1; 10 bases are shared with TRBD2. After removal of 4 bases from V and 8 bases from J, the junction contained 8 bases not matched to a gene. Per germline, CDR1 LNHNV and CDR2 YYDKDF (reference sequence). The CDR3 totals 15 residues.

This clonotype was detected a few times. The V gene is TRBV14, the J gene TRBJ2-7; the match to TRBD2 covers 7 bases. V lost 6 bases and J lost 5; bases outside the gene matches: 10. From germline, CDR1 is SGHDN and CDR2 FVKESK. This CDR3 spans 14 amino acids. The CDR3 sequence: CASRSAGESDEQYF. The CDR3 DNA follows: TGTGCCAGCAGAAGCGCGGGAGAATCCGACGAGCAGTACTTC.

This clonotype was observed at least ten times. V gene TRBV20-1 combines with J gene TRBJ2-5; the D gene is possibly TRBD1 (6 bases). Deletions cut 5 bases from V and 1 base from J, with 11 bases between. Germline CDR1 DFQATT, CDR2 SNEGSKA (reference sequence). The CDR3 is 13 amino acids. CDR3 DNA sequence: TGCAGTGCTCGACAGGACCCCCAAGAGACCCAGTACTTC. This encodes CSARQDPQETQYF.

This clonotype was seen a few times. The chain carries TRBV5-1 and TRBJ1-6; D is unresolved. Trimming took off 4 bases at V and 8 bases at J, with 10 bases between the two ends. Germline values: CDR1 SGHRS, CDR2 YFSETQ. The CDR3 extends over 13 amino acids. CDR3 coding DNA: TGCGCCAGCAGCGCGGAACAAGATTCACCCCTCCACTTT. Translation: CASSAEQDSPLHF. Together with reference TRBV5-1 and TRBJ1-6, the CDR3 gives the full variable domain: KAGVTQTPRYLIKTRGQQVTLSCSPISGHRSVSWYQQTPGQGLQFLFEYFSETQRNKGNFPGRFSGRQFSNSRSEMNVSTLELGDSALYLCASSAEQDSPLHFGNGTRLTVT.

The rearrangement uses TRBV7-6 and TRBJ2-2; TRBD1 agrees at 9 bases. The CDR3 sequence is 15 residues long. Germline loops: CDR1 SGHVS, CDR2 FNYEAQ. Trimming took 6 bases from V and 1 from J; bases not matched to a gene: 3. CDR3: CASSRQGENTGELFF. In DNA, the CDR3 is TGTGCCAGCAGTCGACAGGGGGAGAACACCGGGGAGCTGTTTTTT.

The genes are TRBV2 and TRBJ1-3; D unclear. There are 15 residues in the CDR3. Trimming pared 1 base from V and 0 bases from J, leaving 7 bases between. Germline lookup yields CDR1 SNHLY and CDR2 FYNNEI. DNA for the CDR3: TGTGCCAGCAGTGAAGAGGCCTTCTCTGGAAACACCATATATTTT. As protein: CASSEEAFSGNTIYF.

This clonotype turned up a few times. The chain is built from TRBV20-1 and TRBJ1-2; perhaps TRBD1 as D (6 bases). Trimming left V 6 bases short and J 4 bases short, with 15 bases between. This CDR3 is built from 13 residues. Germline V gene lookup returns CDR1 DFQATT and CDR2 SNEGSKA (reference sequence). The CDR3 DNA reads TGCAGTGCAGCGAGTGGACAGACCTATGGCTACACCTTC. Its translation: CSAASGQTYGYTF.

CDR3 sequence (DNA): TGCAGCGTTGGGACAGAGTACAATGAGCAGTACTTC. This sequence encodes CSVGTEYNEQYF. The V call is TRBV29-1, the J call TRBJ2-1, with D possibly being TRBD1 (6 bases). The J call is doubtful: the DNA matches TRBJ2-7 better. Germline V gene lookup returns CDR1 SQVTM and CDR2 ANQGSEA. This CDR3 contains 12 residues.

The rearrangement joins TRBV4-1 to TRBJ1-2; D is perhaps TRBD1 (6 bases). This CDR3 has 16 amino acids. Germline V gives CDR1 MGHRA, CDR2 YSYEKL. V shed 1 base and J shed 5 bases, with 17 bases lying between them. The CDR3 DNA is TGCGCCAGCAGCCAAGTCCCGACAGGAGGTGGGTATGGCTACACCTTC. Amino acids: CASSQVPTGGGYGYTF.

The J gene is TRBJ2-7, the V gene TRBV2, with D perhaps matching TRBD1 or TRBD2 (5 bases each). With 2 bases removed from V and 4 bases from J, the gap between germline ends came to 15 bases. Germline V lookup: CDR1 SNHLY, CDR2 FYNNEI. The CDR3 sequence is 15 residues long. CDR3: CASSEKRVWGYEQYF. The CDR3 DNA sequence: TGTGCCAGCAGTGAAAAACGGGTTTGGGGGTACGAGCAGTACTTC.